This paragraph covers one T cell receptor (beta chain) sequence. Per the study methods: Nucleated cell number was recorded as an estimate derived from reference gene primer amplification. Method: immunoSEQ multiplex PCR; TCRdb's copy keeps in-frame clones and lacks some. V and J calls and clone size are given by that table; D and trimming were obtained from the DNA. The table shows about 120,000 clones, with over 75% occurring only once. The germline V gene encodes CDR1 SGHAT and CDR2 FQNNGV. CDR3 size: 15 residues. Germline trimming cut 1 base from V and 7 bases from J; bases unmatched to any gene: 9. The data derive from a study of blood T cell repertoires in COVID-19. Overall study: Whether acute or convalescent, the COVID-19 samples came from the United States, Italy and Spain. Sample material is recorded as cDNA or gDNA derived from T cells, B-cell-depleted T cells, or PBMCs.

The origin of this receptor is a man aged 55 to 69 with acute or convalescent COVID-19. Sequencing was performed on peripheral blood. This chain uses TRBV11-2 with TRBJ2-7; 8 bases agree with TRBD2. The DNA for the CDR3 is TGTGCCAGCAGCTTAGGCCGGGGGGGACAAGGAGAGCAGTACTTC. This translates into CASSLGRGGQGEQYF.